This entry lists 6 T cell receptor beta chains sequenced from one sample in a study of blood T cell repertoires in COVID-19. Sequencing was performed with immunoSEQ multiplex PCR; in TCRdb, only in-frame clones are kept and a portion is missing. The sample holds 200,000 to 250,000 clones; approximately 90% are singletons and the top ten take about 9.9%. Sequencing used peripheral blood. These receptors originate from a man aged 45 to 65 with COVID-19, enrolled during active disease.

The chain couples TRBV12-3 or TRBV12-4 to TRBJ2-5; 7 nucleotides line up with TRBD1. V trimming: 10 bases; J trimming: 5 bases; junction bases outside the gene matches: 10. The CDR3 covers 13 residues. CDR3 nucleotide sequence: TGTGCCACCAGGGGACAGATGGAGGAGACCCAGTACTTC. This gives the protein CATRGQMEETQYF.

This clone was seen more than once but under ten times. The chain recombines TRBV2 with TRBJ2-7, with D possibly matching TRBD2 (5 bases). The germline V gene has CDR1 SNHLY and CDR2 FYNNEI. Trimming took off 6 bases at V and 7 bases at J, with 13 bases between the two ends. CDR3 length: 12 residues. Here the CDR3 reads CASRPIPGEQYF. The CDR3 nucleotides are TGTGCCAGCAGGCCGATTCCGGGAGAGCAGTACTTC.

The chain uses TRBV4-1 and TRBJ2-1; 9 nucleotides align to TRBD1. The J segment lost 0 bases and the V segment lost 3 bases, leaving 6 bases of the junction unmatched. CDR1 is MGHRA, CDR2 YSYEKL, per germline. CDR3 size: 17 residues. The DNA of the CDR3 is TGCGCCAGCAGCCATCCCGGGACAGGGCCCTCCTACAATGAGCAGTTCTTC. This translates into CASSHPGTGPSYNEQFF.

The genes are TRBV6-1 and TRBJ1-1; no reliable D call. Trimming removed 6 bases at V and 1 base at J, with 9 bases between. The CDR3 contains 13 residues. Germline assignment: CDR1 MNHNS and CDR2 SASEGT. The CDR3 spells CASRPTENTEAFF. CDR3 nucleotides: TGTGCCAGCAGGCCCACAGAGAACACTGAAGCTTTCTTT.

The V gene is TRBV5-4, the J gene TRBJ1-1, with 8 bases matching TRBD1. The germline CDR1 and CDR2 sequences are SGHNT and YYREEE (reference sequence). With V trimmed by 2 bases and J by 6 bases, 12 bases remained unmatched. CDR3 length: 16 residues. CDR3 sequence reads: CASSFPGQGAGAEAFF. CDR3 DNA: TGTGCCAGCAGCTTCCCCGGGCAGGGGGCTGGGGCTGAAGCTTTCTTT.

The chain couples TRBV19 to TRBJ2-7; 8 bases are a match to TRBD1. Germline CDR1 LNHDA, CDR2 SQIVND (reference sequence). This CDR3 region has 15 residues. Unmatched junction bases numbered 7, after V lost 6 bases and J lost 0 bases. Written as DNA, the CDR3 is TGTGCCAGTAGCAGCTGGGACAGGAACTCCTACGAGCAGTACTTC. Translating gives CASSSWDRNSYEQYF.